This paragraph covers one T cell receptor (beta chain) sequence. The target antigen is unknown. This entry is derived from a study of CD4 T cells in relation to SARS-CoV-2 and coronaviruses. In the study overall: After about nine days of antigen culture, PBMC TCR beta CDR3s were sequenced.

The study, taken as a whole, reports: Culture-expanded clones reflect memory recall rather than primary priming during culture. The cross-reactivity analysis covered only spike protein, not other viral proteins.

Naive and memory CD4+ T cells came from enriched cryopreserved PBMCs. Germline V gives CDR1 SQVTM, CDR2 ANQGSEA. Trimming cost V 4 bases and J 4 bases; bases outside gene matches: 5. The CDR3 runs 13 residues. TCRdb keeps only in-frame clones here, not all; method: immunoSEQ multiplex PCR. The sample has 40,000 to 50,000 clones; 84% are singletons. The rearrangement joins TRBV29-1 to TRBJ2-7, with TRBD2 matching over 9 bases. This TCR came from an adult with COVID-19. Material: naive CD4+ T cells from PBMCs, cultured in vitro. Noted subset: naive CD4+ T cells isolated by negative enrichment. The CDR3 sequence is CSVVGREGYEQYF. In nucleotides, the CDR3 is TGCAGCGTTGTAGGGCGGGAGGGGTACGAGCAGTACTTC.